The sequence of this T cell receptor beta chain was determined in a study of Graves' ophthalmopathy and Graves' hyperthyroidism. General study findings and limits: The 13-signature model separated ophthalmopathy from stable hyperthyroidism at 85% to 90% sensitivity and about 80% specificity.

This clonotype showed up just a few times. Its antigen is unknown. This CDR3 contains 13 residues. V was clipped by 0 bases and J by 5 bases, with 8 bases between them. Per the germline V gene, CDR1 is SGDLS and CDR2 is YYNGEE. The authors amplified TCR beta CDR3 regions from RNA transcripts. The library came from an HTBI-primed first-round RT-PCR and a second-round multiplex PCR. TCRdb processed the multiplex PCR reads anew with MiXCR; each CDR3 protein has one entry. The sample consists of 650,000 to 900,000 distinct CDR3 sequences, 40% of them appearing once. Sequencing input: peripheral blood. The chain employs TRBV9 and TRBJ2-5; D is unresolved. The receptor was isolated from an adult man with Graves' ophthalmopathy. The CDR3 spells CASSVGIEETQYF. Written as DNA, the CDR3 is TGTGCCAGCAGCGTAGGGATTGAGGAGACCCAGTACTTC.